This TCR beta chain was captured in a study of regulatory T cells in long-lasting Graves disease. Study-level results: No thyroid tissue was studied; the work used peripheral blood only. Persistent patients shared more public clonotypes (around 2,500) than newly diagnosed patients (approximately 960).

Concerning this clonotype itself: What it binds is not known.

Construction of TCR beta libraries relied on iRepertoire HTBI primers and on Arm-PCR targeting CDR3 regions. Authors' methods: Identification of gene segments yielded approximately 62 TRBV and 12 to 15 TRBJ across samples. TCRdb passed the multiplex PCR reads through MiXCR, listing each CDR3 protein once. TCRdb's processing, not the authors', yielded these V and J calls. Here the sample spans around 400,000 distinct CDR3 sequences, roughly a quarter being singletons. The sample's time point: persistent/refractory GD, antithyroid drugs over 5 years with positive TRAb. Preparation of the TCR library used RNA extracted from PBMCs. It was American Thyroid Association guidelines that determined Graves' disease diagnosis. Germline CDR1 is SEHNR and CDR2 is FQNEAQ (reference sequence). V gave up 6 bases and J gave up 4 bases; unmatched junction bases: 16. This CDR3 spans 19 amino acids.

Specimen: peripheral blood mononuclear cells (PBMCs), collected when the disease was refractory, from a patient treated with antithyroid drugs. This receptor was identified in a female donor with Graves disease. The V call is TRBV7-9, the J call TRBJ2-6, with 9 nucleotides matching TRBD1. CDR3 nucleotide sequence: TGTGCCAGCAGTCCCTCCGCCGGACAGGGGAGGTGGGGGGCCAACGTCCTGACTTTC. Protein sequence: CASSPSAGQGRWGANVLTF.